These 10 T cell receptor beta chains were all obtained from the same sample, sequenced in a study of blood T cell repertoires in COVID-19. Sequencing was performed with immunoSEQ multiplex PCR; in TCRdb, only in-frame clones are kept and a portion is missing. This sample yields approximately 300,000 clones, of which around 82% are seen a single time; roughly 0.94% belongs to the top ten. The sequenced sample was peripheral blood. The receptors come from a human donor with COVID-19, enrolled during active disease. The donor label of this sample is uncertain.

The V gene is TRBV2, the J gene TRBJ2-3, with TRBD2 matching over 8 bases. The CDR3 runs 16 residues. V shed 6 bases, J shed 6 bases, and the junction held 14 bases outside the gene matches. CDR1 is SNHLY, CDR2 FYNNEI, per germline. In DNA form, the CDR3 reads TGTGCCAGCAGGCCTACATACGGGACTAGTCCCGATACGCAGTATTTT. Amino acid sequence: CASRPTYGTSPDTQYF.

CDR3 protein: CASSLVAARSGNTIYF. The CDR3, as DNA: TGTGCCAGCAGCTTAGTCGCCGCGCGCTCTGGAAACACCATATATTTT. The rearrangement uses TRBV7-2 and TRBJ1-3; D is uncertain. Trimming stripped 1 base from V and 0 bases from J, with 10 bases between. There are 16 residues in the CDR3. Germline loops: CDR1 SGHTA, CDR2 FQGNSA.

The gene calls are TRBV7-6 and TRBJ2-7; 11 positions agree with TRBD2. The CDR3 runs to 17 residues. The J segment lost 2 bases and the V segment lost 1 base, leaving 7 bases of the junction unmatched. Germline CDR1 SGHVS, CDR2 FNYEAQ. In nucleotides, the CDR3 is TGTGCCAGCAGCTTAGGACGCGGGACTAGCGGACCCTACGAGCAGTACTTC. Encoded protein: CASSLGRGTSGPYEQYF.

This chain links TRBV19 with TRBJ1-1; possibly TRBD1 for D (6 bases). Germline-derived CDR1 and CDR2 are LNHDA and SQIVND (reference sequence). V was shortened by 6 bases and J by 11 bases, with 19 bases between the two germline ends. The CDR3 has 13 residues. Here the CDR3 reads CASRETGGSRAFF. The CDR3 coding sequence is TGTGCCAGTAGAGAGACAGGTGGCAGTCGCGCTTTCTTT.

V gene TRBV7-2 combines with J gene TRBJ2-3, with 9 bases identical to TRBD2. The germline V gene encodes CDR1 SGHTA and CDR2 FQGNSA. V dropped 3 bases and J dropped 4; count of bases not matched to a gene: 5. CDR3 size: 15 residues. Here the CDR3 reads CASSLASGTADTQYF. The DNA of the CDR3 is TGTGCCAGCAGCTTGGCTAGCGGGACCGCAGATACGCAGTATTTT.

This rearrangement joins TRBV12-3 or TRBV12-4 to TRBJ2-7; no reliable D call. V was cut by 4 bases and J by 4 bases, with 11 bases left in between. The CDR3 runs 13 residues. The CDR3 sequence is CASSSPPGYEQYF. CDR3 sequence (DNA): TGTGCCAGCAGTTCCCCCCCCGGGTACGAGCAGTACTTC.

The chain has TRBV9 and TRBJ1-6, with D possibly matching TRBD1 (6 bases). The CDR3 covers 15 residues. Trimming left V 5 bases short and J 7 bases short, with 16 bases between. From germline, CDR1 is SGDLS and CDR2 YYNGEE. CDR3 bases: TGTGCCAGCAGTGGGAGAGGGGGGGGAAATTCACCCCTCCACTTT. This translates into CASSGRGGGNSPLHF.

The gene calls are TRBV5-1 and TRBJ2-3, with TRBD2 matching over 8 bases. The V gene's germline CDR1 is SGHRS and CDR2 YFSETQ. The CDR3 loop spans 16 amino acids. Trimming at V came to 6 bases and at J to 2 bases, leaving 11 bases not matched to a gene. The CDR3 DNA is TGCGCCAGCATGGCCCGGACTAGCTTCTCCACAGATACGCAGTATTTT. This translates into CASMARTSFSTDTQYF. Supplemented by reference TRBV5-1 and TRBJ2-3, the full variable domain reads KAGVTQTPRYLIKTRGQQVTLSCSPISGHRSVSWYQQTPGQGLQFLFEYFSETQRNKGNFPGRFSGRQFSNSRSEMNVSTLELGDSALYLCASMARTSFSTDTQYFGPGTRLTVL.

The chain links TRBV6-2 or TRBV6-3 to TRBJ2-7; D might be TRBD2 (5 bases). Per germline, CDR1 MNHEY and CDR2 SVGEGT. V was trimmed by 3 bases and J by 1 base, leaving 13 bases between them. This CDR3 contains 15 residues. The DNA for the CDR3 is TGTGCCAGCAGTTATTTAGAGCGGAGATCCTACGAGCAGTACTTC. Residues: CASSYLERRSYEQYF.

This clone was observed a single time. The chain links TRBV30 to TRBJ1-2; 9 bases fit TRBD1. The CDR3 is 14 amino acids. J gave up 4 bases and V 3 bases, and 6 bases lay outside the gene matches. The germline gives CDR1 GTSNPN, CDR2 SVGIG (reference sequence). The CDR3 spells CAWSLDRGSYGYTF. As DNA, the CDR3 is TGTGCCTGGAGCTTAGACAGGGGGAGCTATGGCTACACCTTC.